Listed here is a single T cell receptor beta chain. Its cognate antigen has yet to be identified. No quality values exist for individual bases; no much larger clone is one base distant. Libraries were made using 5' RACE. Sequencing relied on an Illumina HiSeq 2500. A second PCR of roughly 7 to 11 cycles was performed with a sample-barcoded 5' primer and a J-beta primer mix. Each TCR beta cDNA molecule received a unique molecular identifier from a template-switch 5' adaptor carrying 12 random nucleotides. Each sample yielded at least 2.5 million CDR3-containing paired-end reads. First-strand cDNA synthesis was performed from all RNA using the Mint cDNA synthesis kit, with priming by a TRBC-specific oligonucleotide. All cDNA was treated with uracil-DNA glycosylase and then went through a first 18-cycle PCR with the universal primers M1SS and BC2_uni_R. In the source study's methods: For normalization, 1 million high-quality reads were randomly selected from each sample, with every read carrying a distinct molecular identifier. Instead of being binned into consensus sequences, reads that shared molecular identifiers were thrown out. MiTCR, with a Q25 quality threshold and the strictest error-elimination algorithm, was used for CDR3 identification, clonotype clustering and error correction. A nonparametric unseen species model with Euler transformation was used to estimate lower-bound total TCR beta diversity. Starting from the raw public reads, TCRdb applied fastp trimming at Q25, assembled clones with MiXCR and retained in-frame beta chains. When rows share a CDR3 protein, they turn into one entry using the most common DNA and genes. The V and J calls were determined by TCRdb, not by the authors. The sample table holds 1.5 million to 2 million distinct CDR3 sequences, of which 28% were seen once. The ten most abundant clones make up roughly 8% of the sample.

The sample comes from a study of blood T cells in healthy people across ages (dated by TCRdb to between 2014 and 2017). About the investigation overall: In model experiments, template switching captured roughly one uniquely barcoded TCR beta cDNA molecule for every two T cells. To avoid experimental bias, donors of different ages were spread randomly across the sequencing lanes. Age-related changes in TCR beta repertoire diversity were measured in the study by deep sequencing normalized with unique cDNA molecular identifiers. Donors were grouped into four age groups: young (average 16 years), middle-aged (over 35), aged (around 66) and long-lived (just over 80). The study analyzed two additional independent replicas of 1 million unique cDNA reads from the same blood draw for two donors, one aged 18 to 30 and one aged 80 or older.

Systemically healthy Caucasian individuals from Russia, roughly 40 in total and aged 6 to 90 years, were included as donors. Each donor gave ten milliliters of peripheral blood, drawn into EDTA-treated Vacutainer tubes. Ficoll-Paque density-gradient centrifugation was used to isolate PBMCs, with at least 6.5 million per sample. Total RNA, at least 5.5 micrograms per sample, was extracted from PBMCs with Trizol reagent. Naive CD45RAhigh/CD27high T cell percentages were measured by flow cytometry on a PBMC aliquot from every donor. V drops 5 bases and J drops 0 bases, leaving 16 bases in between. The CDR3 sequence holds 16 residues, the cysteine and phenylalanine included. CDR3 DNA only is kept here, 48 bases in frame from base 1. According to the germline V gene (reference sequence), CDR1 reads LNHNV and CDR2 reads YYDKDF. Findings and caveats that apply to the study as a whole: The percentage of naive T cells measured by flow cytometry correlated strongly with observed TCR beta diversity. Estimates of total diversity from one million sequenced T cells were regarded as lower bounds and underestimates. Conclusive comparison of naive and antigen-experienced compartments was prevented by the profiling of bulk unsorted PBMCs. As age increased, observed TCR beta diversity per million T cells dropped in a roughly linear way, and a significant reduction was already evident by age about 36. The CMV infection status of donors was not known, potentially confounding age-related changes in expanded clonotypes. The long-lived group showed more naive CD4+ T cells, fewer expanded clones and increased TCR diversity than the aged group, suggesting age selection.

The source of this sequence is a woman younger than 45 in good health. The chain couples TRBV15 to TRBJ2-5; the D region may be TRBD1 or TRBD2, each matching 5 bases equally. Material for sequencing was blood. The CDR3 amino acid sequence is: CATSRIRGTYQETQYF. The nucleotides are TGTGCCACCAGCCGGATTCGTGGGACGTACCAAGAGACCCAGTACTTC.